Below, 29 T cell receptor beta chains from the same sample are listed, as sequenced in a study of T cell responses to AZD1222 COVID-19 vaccine. Data came from immunoSEQ multiplex PCR; TCRdb stores just in-frame clones and leaves some out. The sample holds roughly 150,000 clones; 90% are singletons and the top ten take 1.5% to 2%. The material sequenced was peripheral blood, taken on day 0 of AZD1222 vaccination. Receptors were obtained from an adult in good health.

The chain has TRBV11-3 and TRBJ2-3; a weak D match, TRBD2 (7 bases). The CDR3 has 16 amino acids. V gave up 8 bases and J gave up 3 bases, with 21 bases separating them. Germline CDR1 and CDR2: SGHNT and YENEEA. The CDR3 sequence: CASARGGKVWTDTQYF. The CDR3 DNA follows: TGTGCCAGCGCTAGGGGGGGAAAAGTTTGGACAGATACGCAGTATTTT.

This clone was observed once. The rearrangement joins TRBV15 to TRBJ2-5; 8 nucleotides align to TRBD1. The CDR3 consists of 15 residues. CDR1 LNHNV and CDR2 YYDKDF come from the germline V gene (reference sequence). V dropped 1 base and J dropped 8; count of bases not matched to a gene: 9. CDR3 protein: CATSRARTGSGTQYF. The CDR3, as DNA: TGTGCCACCAGCAGAGCACGGACAGGGAGCGGCACCCAGTACTTC. The full variable domain, in which reference TRBV15 and TRBJ2-5 provide the parts outside the CDR3, is DAMVIQNPRYQVTQFGKPVTLSCSQTLNHNVMYWYQQKSSQAPKLLFHYYDKDFNNEADTPDNFQSRRPNTSFCFLDIRSPGLGDTAMYLCATSRARTGSGTQYFGPGTRLLVL.

The chain couples TRBV19 to TRBJ1-6; D uncertain. Trimming stripped 3 bases from V and 3 bases from J, with 9 bases between. CDR3 size: 15 residues. Per germline, CDR1 LNHDA and CDR2 SQIVND (reference sequence). CDR3 protein: CASSIGPSYNSPLHF. The CDR3 nucleotides read TGTGCCAGTAGTATCGGACCTAGCTATAATTCACCCCTCCACTTT. Combining the CDR3 with reference TRBV19 and TRBJ1-6 gives the whole variable domain DGGITQSPKYLFRKEGQNVTLSCEQNLNHDAMYWYRQDPGQGLRLIYYSQIVNDFQKGDIAEGYSVSREKKESFPLTVTSAQKNPTAFYLCASSIGPSYNSPLHFGNGTRLTVT.

V is TRBV5-1 and J is TRBJ1-1; D gene uncertain. V dropped 0 bases and J dropped 0 bases, with 9 bases sitting between them. The germline V gene encodes CDR1 SGHRS and CDR2 YFSETQ. The CDR3 is 15 amino acids. CDR3 loop: CASSLGAGMNTEAFF. The CDR3 DNA reads as TGCGCCAGCAGCTTGGGGGCAGGAATGAACACTGAAGCTTTCTTT. The full variable domain, completed using reference TRBV5-1 and TRBJ1-1, is KAGVTQTPRYLIKTRGQQVTLSCSPISGHRSVSWYQQTPGQGLQFLFEYFSETQRNKGNFPGRFSGRQFSNSRSEMNVSTLELGDSALYLCASSLGAGMNTEAFFGQGTRLTVV.

CDR3 sequence (DNA): TGTGCCAGCAGCATTACGGACGCTGGTAATTCACCCCTCCACTTT. Translated: CASSITDAGNSPLHF. This chain links TRBV9 with TRBJ1-6; D is undetermined. This CDR3 comprises 15 residues. Germline V gene sequence: CDR1 SGDLS, CDR2 YYNGEE. Trimming took 4 bases from V and 6 from J, leaving 14 bases between them.

This chain links TRBV9 with TRBJ2-5; tentative D call: TRBD2 (7 bases). Trimming stripped 3 bases from V and 2 bases from J, with 14 bases between. Per germline, CDR1 SGDLS and CDR2 YYNGEE. There are 15 residues in the CDR3. CDR3 sequence: CASSARGGGQETQYF. Written as DNA, the CDR3 is TGTGCCAGCAGCGCTAGGGGAGGGGGTCAAGAGACCCAGTACTTC.

The gene calls are TRBV7-2 and TRBJ1-2; possible D gene TRBD1, 6 bases. With 4 bases removed from V and 2 bases from J, the gap between germline ends came to 14 bases. Germline V CDR1 and CDR2: SGHTA, FQGNSA. This CDR3 spans 15 amino acids. The CDR3 coding sequence is TGTGCCAGCAGCTCAAACAGGGTTTTAAACTATGGCTACACCTTC. This translates into CASSSNRVLNYGYTF.

This sequence joins TRBV10-1 and TRBJ2-7; D possibly uses TRBD1 or TRBD2 (5 bases each). The V and J ends lost 0 bases and 2 bases respectively, with 11 bases between them. Germline V lookup: CDR1 WNHNN, CDR2 SYGVQD (reference sequence). The CDR3 runs to 15 residues. The CDR3 reads CASSESGRAAYEQYF. CDR3 coding DNA: TGCGCCAGCAGTGAGTCGGGACGGGCCGCCTACGAGCAGTACTTC.

V gene TRBV18 combines with J gene TRBJ1-1, with no clear D. CDR1 is KGHSH, CDR2 LQKENI, per germline. Trimming removed 4 bases from V and 1 base from J, with 7 bases in between. The CDR3 runs to 13 residues. The CDR3 DNA sequence: TGTGCCAGCTCACAAGCCCCGAACACTGAAGCTTTCTTT. Its translation is CASSQAPNTEAFF.

By frequency in the sample, this clone is medium-sized. The chain recombines TRBV2 with TRBJ1-5; tentatively, D is TRBD1 (6 bases). V lost 8 bases and J lost 2, with 13 bases in between. This CDR3 contains 14 residues. CDR1 SNHLY and CDR2 FYNNEI come from the germline V gene. CDR3 nucleotide sequence: TGTGCCAGCGTAGCGACAGGCGGCAATCAGCCCCAGCATTTT. Translated, it gives CASVATGGNQPQHF.

The chain combines TRBV15 with TRBJ2-7; 7 nucleotides line up with TRBD2. The J segment lost 5 bases and the V segment lost 1 base, leaving 5 bases of the junction unmatched. Germline V lookup: CDR1 LNHNV, CDR2 YYDKDF (reference sequence). The CDR3 consists of 14 residues. The DNA of the CDR3 is TGTGCCACCAGCAGAGGGGAGGGGCAGGACGAGCAGTACTTC. This translates into CATSRGEGQDEQYF.

The V call is TRBV7-9, the J call TRBJ2-1; possibly TRBD1 for D (6 bases). V was clipped by 5 bases and J by 10 bases, with 15 bases between them. Looked up from germline, CDR1 is SEHNR and CDR2 is FQNEAQ (reference sequence). The CDR3 sequence is 13 residues long. The CDR3 spells CASSPPTGYEQFF. CDR3 DNA sequence: TGTGCCAGCAGCCCGCCCACAGGGTACGAGCAGTTCTTC. Looking up the rest from reference TRBV7-9 and TRBJ2-1 gives the full variable domain: DTGVSQNPRHKITKRGQNVTFRCDPISEHNRLYWYRQTLGQGPEFLTYFQNEAQLEKSRLLSDRFSAERPKGSFSTLEIQRTEQGDSAMYLCASSPPTGYEQFFGPGTRLTVL.

J is TRBJ2-7 and V is TRBV6-1, with TRBD2 matching over 10 bases. CDR3 length: 15 residues. From germline, CDR1 is MNHNS and CDR2 SASEGT. V lost 3 bases to trimming and J lost 2 bases; unmatched junction nucleotides: 4. The CDR3: CASSDLAGVTYEQYF. The DNA for the CDR3 is TGTGCCAGCAGTGATCTAGCGGGAGTGACCTACGAGCAGTACTTC.

This chain connects TRBV27 to TRBJ2-1; D could derive from TRBD1 or TRBD2 (5 bases each). The CDR3 length is 14 residues. With 2 bases removed from V and 0 bases from J, the gap between germline ends came to 5 bases. The germline CDR1 and CDR2 sequences are MNHEY and SMNVEV (reference sequence). CDR3 in DNA: TGTGCCAGCAGTTTAGGGGGCTCCTACAATGAGCAGTTCTTC. This codes for CASSLGGSYNEQFF.

This clone was seen just once. The gene calls are TRBV7-2 and TRBJ1-1; D uncertain. Per germline, CDR1 SGHTA and CDR2 FQGNSA. This CDR3 has 13 residues. Trimming shortened V by 1 base and J by 3 bases, and 6 bases separated the two germline ends. CDR3 loop: CASSLGRYTEAFF. CDR3 in DNA: TGTGCCAGCAGCTTAGGCAGGTACACTGAAGCTTTCTTT.

In this sample, this clone turned up once. This chain joins TRBV6-2 or TRBV6-3 and TRBJ2-1; 15 bases are shared with TRBD2. This CDR3 comprises 16 residues. V trimming: 6 bases; J trimming: 9 bases; junction bases outside the gene matches: 9. Per the germline V gene, CDR1 is MNHEY and CDR2 is SVGEGT. The CDR3 bases are TGTGCCAGCAGCCCGGGACTAGCGGGAGGATGGGGTGAGCAGTTCTTC. It translates to CASSPGLAGGWGEQFF.

The chain recombines TRBV7-9 with TRBJ2-1, with D unresolved. The V gene's germline CDR1 is SEHNR and CDR2 FQNEAQ (reference sequence). CDR3 length equals 16 residues. V lost 5 bases to trimming and J lost 4 bases, with 18 bases between them. The CDR3 DNA reads TGTGCCAGCAGCCCCCCCGAACTACGCTTTTACAATGAGCAGTTCTTC. Its protein is CASSPPELRFYNEQFF.

In DNA, the CDR3 is TGTGCCAGCAGTTTGCTAGGGGGAGATACGCAGTATTTT. Translated, it gives CASSLLGGDTQYF. The genes are TRBV7-9 and TRBJ2-3; D possibly corresponds to TRBD1 (6 bases). This CDR3 comprises 13 residues. The germline V gene encodes CDR1 SEHNR and CDR2 FQNEAQ (reference sequence). V dropped 6 bases and J dropped 5 bases, with 12 bases sitting between them.

The table lists this clone with a few counts. The chain links TRBV24-1 to TRBJ1-2; D is unresolved. CDR3 length: 15 amino acids. V was shortened by 2 bases and J by 5 bases, with 14 bases between the two germline ends. CDR1 KGHDR and CDR2 SFDVKD come from the germline V gene. The CDR3 here is CATSDSRVLGYGYTF. The CDR3 DNA is TGTGCCACCAGTGATTCCCGGGTCCTCGGGTATGGCTACACCTTC.

The J gene is TRBJ2-7, the V gene TRBV28; TRBD1 aligns across 7 bases. J gave up 2 bases and V 6 bases, and 7 bases lay outside the gene matches. Germline CDR1 and CDR2: MDHEN and SYDVKM. The CDR3 sequence is 14 residues long. CDR3 sequence (DNA): TGTGCCAGCAGAGCCCGGGACAGTACCTACGAGCAGTACTTC. Translated, it gives CASRARDSTYEQYF.

The chain has TRBV6-4 and TRBJ2-3; 8 bases are shared with TRBD1. The germline CDR1 and CDR2 sequences are MRHNA and SNTAGT. The CDR3 has 15 amino acids. J was trimmed by 4 bases and V by 4 bases; bases with no gene match: 7. The CDR3 DNA reads as TGTGCCAGCAGTGCCAGGACAGGGTCCGCAGATACGCAGTATTTT. This encodes CASSARTGSADTQYF.

There are a few counts of this clone. The genes are TRBV11-1 and TRBJ1-1; D unclear. V shed 5 bases and J shed 7 bases, with 8 bases lying between them. The CDR3 loop spans 11 amino acids. The germline V gene has CDR1 SGHAT and CDR2 FQDESV (reference sequence). The CDR3 sequence: CASSGPREAFF. CDR3 bases: TGTGCCAGCAGCGGACCGCGTGAAGCTTTCTTT.

This chain links TRBV9 with TRBJ2-2, with D tentatively TRBD1 (5 bases). V lost 2 bases to trimming and J lost 1 base, with 12 bases between them. CDR3 size: 16 residues. The germline gives CDR1 SGDLS, CDR2 YYNGEE. The CDR3 DNA follows: TGTGCCAGCAGCGTTGGGGCAGTCGGGAACACCGGGGAGCTGTTTTTT. The encoded protein is CASSVGAVGNTGELFF.

In its sample, this clone was seen once. The chain recombines TRBV29-1 with TRBJ2-4; D not certain. Germline CDR1 is SQVTM and CDR2 is ANQGSEA. The germline V and J ends were trimmed by 4 bases and 0 bases, with 7 bases remaining between them. The CDR3 has 13 amino acids. CDR3 sequence reads: CSVVDLAKNIQYF. In DNA form, the CDR3 reads TGCAGCGTTGTTGATCTAGCCAAAAACATTCAGTACTTC.

V usage is TRBV28 and J usage is TRBJ2-7, with a possible D match to TRBD2 (5 bases). CDR1 MDHEN and CDR2 SYDVKM come from the germline V gene. Trimming removed 3 bases from V and 0 bases from J, with 24 bases in between. The CDR3 has 19 residues. In DNA, the CDR3 is TGTGCCAGCAGTTTTCTGGTGAGCGGCGAACAATTAAGCTCCTACGAGCAGTACTTC. Its translation is CASSFLVSGEQLSSYEQYF.

The genes are TRBV27 and TRBJ1-2; TRBD1 matches 10 bases. The ends lost 5 bases at V and 7 bases at J; junction bases unmatched: 10. Germline V gene sequence: CDR1 MNHEY, CDR2 SMNVEV (reference sequence). The length of the CDR3 is 15 residues. Here the CDR3 reads CASSNSGTGALGYTF. The CDR3 region has the DNA TGTGCCAGCAGTAATTCCGGGACAGGGGCTCTTGGCTACACCTTC.

The chain recombines TRBV6-2 or TRBV6-3 with TRBJ2-7; D is tentatively TRBD1 or TRBD2 (5 bases each). The CDR3 sequence is 13 residues long. V was pared by 8 bases and J by 2 bases, with 13 bases between. CDR1 MNHEY and CDR2 SVGEGT come from the germline V gene. The CDR3 DNA follows: TGTGCCAGCGGCCGGGACGGAACCTACGAGCAGTACTTC. This encodes CASGRDGTYEQYF.

The V gene is TRBV30, the J gene TRBJ2-3; D unresolved. V dropped 3 bases and J dropped 2 bases, with 9 bases sitting between them. The CDR3 is 13 residues long. Per the germline V gene, CDR1 is GTSNPN and CDR2 is SVGIG (reference sequence). CDR3 sequence: CAWRIRNTDTQYF. CDR3 nucleotide sequence: TGTGCCTGGAGAATAAGGAACACAGATACGCAGTATTTT.

This chain links TRBV25-1 with TRBJ1-5; 7 nucleotides line up with TRBD1. CDR3 length: 18 residues. Trimming cost V 4 bases and J 5 bases; bases outside gene matches: 17. Germline V gene lookup returns CDR1 MGHDK and CDR2 SYGVNS. The CDR3 here is CASSVGRVRDSEDQPQHF. The CDR3 DNA sequence: TGTGCCAGCAGTGTGGGTCGGGTTAGGGACAGTGAGGATCAGCCCCAGCATTTT.